This T cell receptor (beta chain) comes out of a study of response to subunit inactivated influenza vaccine. Findings and caveats of the study: Authors proposed each seasonal influenza vaccination draws in few new T cells.

TCRdb fed the RT-PCR reads into MiXCR, producing one record per CDR3 protein. The data hold around 600,000 distinct CDR3 sequences, with over 9% observed a single time. This CDR3 region has 14 residues. Germline assignment: CDR1 DFQATT and CDR2 SNEGSKA (reference sequence). Trimming cost V 0 bases and J 3 bases; bases outside gene matches: 2. This clonotype was seen ten or more times. Its cognate antigen is unknown. This same sample was also taken into another study, of T cells expressing NK-cell markers. Per that paper: It was by 5'RACE template switching with UMIs that TCR beta cDNA was made.

This clonotype was sampled from a man in his forties or fifties who received an inactivated influenza vaccine. Material: PBMCs from blood, obtained on the day of vaccination. The chain combines TRBV20-1 with TRBJ2-1, with 7 positions matching TRBD2. CDR3: CSARERGIYNEQFF. CDR3 DNA sequence: TGCAGTGCTAGAGAGCGGGGGATCTACAATGAGCAGTTCTTC.